The 14 T cell receptor beta chains below all came from one sample that was sequenced in a study of radiation and T cells in renal cell carcinoma. This table comes from immunoSEQ multiplex PCR, and its TCRdb copy is limited to in-frame clones, with some not included. The sample lists about 47,000 clones, 75% to 85% occurring once. Time point noted: blood 2 weeks post-SBRT. Indicated treatment: 15 Gy SBRT to primary tumor, nephrectomy 4 weeks later. Here the sequenced sample was blood, taken from a patient whose treatment included radiotherapy and nephrectomy. The receptors here all came from a woman aged 65 to 85 with renal cell carcinoma.

This clone came up a few times. The gene calls are TRBV6-5 and TRBJ2-3; D is uncertain. The V end lost 0 bases, the J end lost 0 bases, and 10 bases lay between the germline ends. CDR3 length: 16 residues. Germline V lookup: CDR1 MNHEY, CDR2 SVGAGI. CDR3 DNA sequence: TGTGCCAGCAGTTACTCGAGGTTGATGAGCACAGATACGCAGTATTTT. As protein: CASSYSRLMSTDTQYF.

V gene TRBV6-5 combines with J gene TRBJ1-5, with D possibly matching TRBD1 (5 bases). Germline lookup yields CDR1 MNHEY and CDR2 SVGAGI. The CDR3 consists of 13 residues. The ends were cut back, 5 bases at V and 7 bases at J, with 12 bases in the middle. CDR3 region: CASSPQGRQPQHF. CDR3 in DNA: TGTGCCAGCAGTCCTCAGGGAAGGCAGCCCCAGCATTTT.

This clone appeared once. V usage is TRBV9 and J usage is TRBJ2-7, with TRBD1 identical over 9 bases. V shed 4 bases, J shed 6 bases, and the junction held 11 bases outside the gene matches. CDR1 and CDR2 (germline): SGDLS, YYNGEE. CDR3 size: 15 residues. The chain's CDR3 is CASSQNPGQGLEQYF. In DNA, the CDR3 is TGTGCCAGCAGCCAAAATCCGGGACAGGGTCTCGAGCAGTACTTC.

The rearrangement joins TRBV6-5 to TRBJ2-7; D is unclear. Per the germline V gene, CDR1 is MNHEY and CDR2 is SVGAGI. The CDR3 length is 14 residues. The germline V and J ends were trimmed by 2 bases and 0 bases, with 8 bases remaining between them. The DNA for the CDR3 is TGTGCCAGCAGTTACAGGGCAGGCTCCTACGAGCAGTACTTC. This encodes CASSYRAGSYEQYF.

The chain is built from TRBV27 and TRBJ2-3; D is perhaps TRBD1 or TRBD2 (6 bases each). The V gene lost 6 bases and the J gene lost 6 bases, with 19 bases spanning the gap. Germline V gene sequence: CDR1 MNHEY, CDR2 SMNVEV (reference sequence). The length of the CDR3 is 15 residues. The CDR3 protein is CASRLLLGGQDTQYF. The CDR3 DNA sequence: TGTGCCAGCAGACTTCTCTTGGGGGGCCAGGATACGCAGTATTTT.

The rearrangement joins TRBV4-2 to TRBJ1-1; D unresolved. From germline, CDR1 is LGHNA and CDR2 YNFKEQ. Trimming cost V 4 bases and J 0 bases, with 12 bases left between them. The CDR3 runs to 15 residues. The CDR3 region has the DNA TGTGCCAGCAGCCTTGGACCCGGGGTGAACACTGAAGCTTTCTTT. Its translation is CASSLGPGVNTEAFF.

This clone was observed a single time. V is TRBV5-1 and J is TRBJ2-3; D might be TRBD2 (6 bases). Trimming pared 0 bases from V and 6 bases from J, leaving 11 bases between. Germline lookup yields CDR1 SGHRS and CDR2 YFSETQ. The CDR3 is 14 amino acids. The CDR3 region has the DNA TGCGCCAGCAGCTTGGGACGGGGGTTGGATACGCAGTATTTT. Translating gives CASSLGRGLDTQYF.

The V call is TRBV7-9, the J call TRBJ2-2, with a weak D call TRBD1 (6 bases). The CDR3 sequence is 16 residues long. Germline V gives CDR1 SEHNR, CDR2 FQNEAQ (reference sequence). V gave up 1 base and J gave up 4 bases, with 13 bases separating them. CDR3 sequence reads: CASSLGGPELTGELFF. CDR3 in DNA: TGTGCCAGCAGCTTAGGGGGGCCAGAACTCACCGGGGAGCTGTTTTTT.

The chain's CDR3 is CASRTGGESLHF. The DNA of the CDR3 is TGTGCCAGCAGAACAGGGGGAGAATCCCTCCACTTT. V and J are TRBV6-5 and TRBJ1-6, with 8 bases that match TRBD1. CDR3 length: 12 residues. With V trimmed by 6 bases and J by 14 bases, 6 bases remained unmatched. Germline V CDR1 and CDR2: MNHEY, SVGAGI.

The chain combines TRBV14 with TRBJ1-1; maybe TRBD1 (5 bases). Germline CDR1 reads SGHDN; CDR2 reads FVKESK. This CDR3 has 11 residues. Trimming cost V 4 bases and J 14 bases, with 14 bases left between them. The CDR3 sequence: CASSPPGAVFF. The CDR3 DNA follows: TGTGCCAGCAGCCCCCCCGGGGCAGTGTTCTTT.

The V and J genes are TRBV6-5 and TRBJ1-1; 8 positions match TRBD1. CDR1 is MNHEY, CDR2 SVGAGI, per germline. V lost 4 bases and J lost 4; bases outside the gene matches: 5. The CDR3 runs to 14 residues. This chain's CDR3 is CASSLGQGVTEAFF. The CDR3, as DNA: TGTGCCAGCAGTTTAGGACAGGGTGTCACTGAAGCTTTCTTT.

The V and J genes are TRBV11-3 and TRBJ2-2; D call uncertain. The V end lost 6 bases, the J end lost 3 bases, and 11 bases lay between the germline ends. Germline CDR1 SGHNT, CDR2 YENEEA. The CDR3 consists of 14 residues. CDR3 amino acids: CASSYGWDTGELFF. As DNA, the CDR3 is TGTGCCAGCAGTTATGGTTGGGACACCGGGGAGCTGTTTTTT.

This chain connects TRBV6-1 to TRBJ2-5; D may be TRBD2 (7 bases). Germline V gene sequence: CDR1 MNHNS, CDR2 SASEGT. The CDR3 is 14 amino acids. The V end lost 10 bases, the J end lost 0 bases, and 15 bases lay between the germline ends. CDR3 in amino acids: CATSRGGNQETQYF. The DNA for the CDR3 is TGTGCCACCTCAAGGGGGGGGAACCAAGAGACCCAGTACTTC.

There are a few counts of this clone. The chain is built from TRBV4-1 and TRBJ1-1, with unresolved D. With 9 bases removed from V and 0 bases from J, the gap between germline ends came to 11 bases. The CDR3 spans 13 residues. Germline V lookup: CDR1 MGHRA, CDR2 YSYEKL. This chain's CDR3 is CASRSFMNTEAFF. The CDR3 bases are TGCGCCAGTAGGAGTTTCATGAACACTGAAGCTTTCTTT.